The 9 T cell receptor beta chains listed next were all sequenced from one sample in a study of CD8+ T cells in alopecia areata. RNA, once extracted, was reverse transcribed into cDNA for use as the sequencing template. TCRdb's copy holds only in-frame clones and misses some; the assay was immunoSEQ multiplex PCR. The data show some 200,000 clones, with roughly 64% seen just once and roughly 12% held by the top ten. The treatment was: oral pan-JAK inhibitor, 5-10 mg twice daily. Sample: CD8+ T cells sorted from blood, taken at week 24, from a patient treated with tofacitinib. Every receptor here comes from a human donor with alopecia areata.

Note on this clone: In the same sample, other DNA sequences code for this CDR3. The rearrangement joins TRBV7-9 to TRBJ1-5; D may be TRBD1 (5 bases). There are 14 residues in the CDR3. Per germline, CDR1 SEHNR and CDR2 FQNEAQ (reference sequence). The V and J ends lost 2 bases and 2 bases respectively, with 7 bases between them. The CDR3 nucleotides read TGTGCCAGCAGCTTACAGGGCGGCAATCAGCCCCAGCATTTT. Protein sequence: CASSLQGGNQPQHF.

This clone has just one count. The chain joins TRBV30 to TRBJ2-3; perhaps D is TRBD1 or TRBD2 (5 bases each). Germline CDR1 GTSNPN, CDR2 SVGIG (reference sequence). Trimming took 3 bases from V and 0 from J, leaving 13 bases between them. The CDR3 is 15 residues long. The DNA for the CDR3 is TGTGCCTGGAGGATGGGGGAGACAAGCACAGATACGCAGTATTTT. It yields the protein CAWRMGETSTDTQYF.

The V gene is TRBV6-5, the J gene TRBJ2-3; D is perhaps TRBD2 (7 bases). Germline assignment: CDR1 MNHEY and CDR2 SVGAGI. With 6 bases removed from V and 6 bases from J, the gap between germline ends came to 19 bases. This CDR3 contains 15 residues. The CDR3, as DNA: TGTGCCAGCAGCCACAGTGGGGGGGCTCGTGATACGCAGTATTTT. It codes for CASSHSGGARDTQYF.

The rearrangement joins TRBV15 to TRBJ1-1; maybe TRBD1 (5 bases). This CDR3 is built from 14 residues. Per the germline V gene, CDR1 is LNHNV and CDR2 is YYDKDF (reference sequence). Trimming took 1 base from V and 3 from J, leaving 9 bases between them. CDR3 DNA: TGTGCCACCAGCAGAGTCGTCAGGGACACTGAAGCTTTCTTT. Protein sequence: CATSRVVRDTEAFF.

The rearrangement uses TRBV4-1 and TRBJ2-7, with a tentative D call TRBD1 (5 bases). The CDR3 contains 15 residues. V lost 4 bases and J 2 bases, leaving 15 bases between the germline ends. Germline-derived CDR1 and CDR2 are MGHRA and YSYEKL. The CDR3 nucleotides read TGCGCCAGCAGCCGAAAAAGGGGTGACACCTACGAGCAGTACTTC. This gives the protein CASSRKRGDTYEQYF.

CDR3 coding DNA: TGTGCCAGCAGCAAAAGGTTGCCCACGTCAAGCACCGGGGAGCTGTTTTTT. Its protein product is CASSKRLPTSSTGELFF. V usage is TRBV7-6 and J usage is TRBJ2-2; D uncertain. Trimming took 5 bases from V and 4 from J, leaving 20 bases between them. CDR1 is SGHVS and CDR2 is FNYEAQ in the germline V gene. The CDR3 extends over 17 amino acids.

This clone occurred once. J is TRBJ1-4 and V is TRBV5-1; the D is unclear. CDR1 and CDR2 from the germline V gene are SGHRS and YFSETQ. Trimming cost V 1 base and J 6 bases, with 10 bases left between them. The CDR3 sequence is 14 residues long. CDR3 nucleotides: TGCGCCAGCAGCTTGATGGGCACCGATGAAAAACTGTTTTTT. Translation: CASSLMGTDEKLFF.

The genes are TRBV6-5 and TRBJ2-1, with D unclear. From germline, CDR1 is MNHEY and CDR2 SVGAGI. The CDR3 runs 14 residues. The V end was cut by 8 bases, the J end by 0 bases, with 11 bases between. The CDR3 bases are TGTGCCAGCGGCCTAGAGAGCTCCTACAATGAGCAGTTCTTC. It translates to CASGLESSYNEQFF.

V gene TRBV5-6 combines with J gene TRBJ2-3; D may be TRBD1 (5 bases). V lost 2 bases and J lost 0, with 10 bases in between. This CDR3 is built from 15 residues. In germline, CDR1 is SGHDT, CDR2 YYEEEE. The DNA of the CDR3 is TGTGCCAGCAGCTTTGGACACCCTAGCACAGATACGCAGTATTTT. Translated: CASSFGHPSTDTQYF. Full variable domain (outside the CDR3, taken from reference TRBV5-6 and TRBJ2-3): DAGVTQSPTHLIKTRGQQVTLRCSPKSGHDTVSWYQQALGQGPQFIFQYYEEEERQRGNFPDRFSGHQFPNYSSELNVNALLLGDSALYLCASSFGHPSTDTQYFGPGTRLTVL.